Following are 11 T cell receptor beta chains from one sample sequenced in a study of blood T cell repertoires in COVID-19. Profiling relied on immunoSEQ multiplex PCR, and the TCRdb table lists in-frame clones only, not all of them. The sample has roughly 100,000 clones, roughly 85% seen once; the top ten hold approximately 2%. Sequencing input: peripheral blood. Receptor source: a man between 50 and 59 years old with active COVID-19.

This chain links TRBV6-5 with TRBJ2-2; 9 nucleotides align to TRBD1. CDR3 length: 15 residues. Germline V CDR1 and CDR2: MNHEY, SVGAGI. J lost 5 bases, V lost 7 bases, and 8 bases had no gene match. The CDR3: CASKLQGAGTGELFF. The CDR3 region has the DNA TGTGCCAGCAAACTACAGGGGGCGGGAACCGGGGAGCTGTTTTTT.

CDR3 sequence (DNA): TGTGCCAGCAGCCGCGGACAGGGCGTTAATGAAAAACTGTTTTTT. Translating gives CASSRGQGVNEKLFF. The chain couples TRBV3-1 (or the pseudogene TRBV3-2) to TRBJ1-4, with 8 bases lining up with TRBD1. V shed 4 bases and J 4 bases; nucleotides not matched to a gene: 5. The CDR3 is made up of 15 amino acids. CDR1 and CDR2 from the germline V gene are LGHDT and YNNKEL (reference sequence).

The genes are TRBV6-5 and TRBJ2-3; D is possibly TRBD2 (5 bases). The CDR3 covers 14 residues. V was cut by 6 bases and J by 2 bases, with 12 bases left in between. In germline, CDR1 is MNHEY, CDR2 SVGAGI. This CDR3 reads CASSLGVHTDTQYF. CDR3 nucleotide sequence: TGTGCCAGCAGCCTCGGGGTACACACAGATACGCAGTATTTT.

The genes are TRBV7-3 and TRBJ2-1, with 10 bases lining up with TRBD2. V shed 4 bases and J 10 bases; nucleotides not matched to a gene: 7. The CDR3 runs 14 residues. CDR1 is SGHTA, CDR2 FQGTGA, per germline. For the CDR3, the DNA is TGTGCCAGCAGCTCTAGCGGGGGCCCAGGGGAGCAGTTCTTC. This gives the protein CASSSSGGPGEQFF.

The chain joins TRBV6-5 to TRBJ2-7; TRBD2 might be the D (5 bases). Germline CDR1 and CDR2: MNHEY and SVGAGI. This CDR3 contains 13 residues. CDR3 coding DNA: TGTGCTTCGACGGGGAACCCTCTCTACGAGCAGTACTTC. Translation gives CASTGNPLYEQYF.

The chain is built from TRBV20-1 and TRBJ1-1; D might be TRBD1 (6 bases). The ends were cut back, 6 bases at V and 11 bases at J, with 19 bases in the middle. The CDR3 runs to 12 residues. The germline V gene has CDR1 DFQATT and CDR2 SNEGSKA (reference sequence). CDR3 sequence reads: CSASGQIGTAFF. Here the CDR3 DNA reads TGCAGTGCGAGTGGACAGATTGGAACTGCTTTCTTT.

This chain links TRBV5-4 with TRBJ2-7, with TRBD2 matching over 8 bases. Germline V gene sequence: CDR1 SGHNT, CDR2 YYREEE (reference sequence). CDR3 length: 17 amino acids. V shed 3 bases and J 7 bases; nucleotides not matched to a gene: 18. The CDR3 DNA reads as TGTGCCAGCAGCTCATTGGAATCTGGACTAGCAACGAGGGAGCAGTACTTC. The encoded protein is CASSSLESGLATREQYF.

The chain couples TRBV20-1 to TRBJ2-3; TRBD2 matches at 10 bases. Looked up from germline, CDR1 is DFQATT and CDR2 is SNEGSKA (reference sequence). The CDR3 consists of 18 residues. Unmatched junction bases numbered 12, after V lost 3 bases and J lost 0 bases. The CDR3, as DNA: TGCAGTGCTAGTCGACTAGCGGGTGGGGCGTTTAGCACAGATACGCAGTATTTT. Protein: CSASRLAGGAFSTDTQYF.

This clone has a single count. This chain uses TRBV12-3 or TRBV12-4 with TRBJ2-3, with TRBD1 as a possible D gene (5 bases). CDR3 length equals 12 residues. The germline V and J ends were trimmed by 5 bases and 8 bases, with 11 bases remaining between them. The CDR3 nucleotides are TGTGCCAGCAGTCCCTTTAGGGGTACGCAGTATTTT. It specifies CASSPFRGTQYF.

The chain links TRBV3-1 (or the pseudogene TRBV3-2) to TRBJ1-1; TRBD1 aligns across 10 bases. The V segment lost 3 bases and the J segment 6 bases; nucleotides outside the gene matches: 10. CDR1 and CDR2 (germline): LGHDT, YNNKEL (reference sequence). The CDR3 is 16 residues long. The CDR3 DNA sequence: TGTGCCAGCAGCCACCAATCCGGGACAGGGGCCCCTGAAGCTTTCTTT. This codes for CASSHQSGTGAPEAFF.

CDR3 loop: CASSISPVWGLVDPSAGELFF. CDR3 DNA: TGTGCCAGTAGTATATCCCCTGTGTGGGGACTAGTTGACCCCTCGGCCGGGGAGCTGTTTTTT. The V call is TRBV19, the J call TRBJ2-2; 8 bases fit TRBD2. V was clipped by 2 bases and J by 6 bases; unmatched bases: 23. Germline CDR1 and CDR2: LNHDA and SQIVND (reference sequence). This CDR3 comprises 21 residues.